This entry is about one T cell receptor beta chain. Its antigen remains unknown. This entry is derived from a study of blood T cells in healthy people across ages. Study-wide results and limits: Fewer expanded clones and more diversity marked long-lived versus aged donors.

Germline lookup yields CDR1 MDHEN and CDR2 SYDVKM. V lost 3 bases to trimming and J lost 3 bases, with 11 bases between them. This CDR3 spans 14 amino acids. A J-beta primer mix and a sample-barcoded 5' primer were used in a second PCR of roughly 6 to 11 cycles. TCRdb re-called the 5' RACE reads through MiXCR, storing one row per CDR3 protein. The sample consists of fewer than 700,000 distinct CDR3 sequences, about 45% of them appearing once. The sample comprised blood. This TCR was recovered from a man older than 75 in good health. J is TRBJ2-5 and V is TRBV28, with D perhaps matching TRBD2 (5 bases). DNA of the CDR3: TGTGCCAGCAGTTTCCGGGAAGGGAAAGAGACCCAGTACTTC. Translated: CASSFREGKETQYF.